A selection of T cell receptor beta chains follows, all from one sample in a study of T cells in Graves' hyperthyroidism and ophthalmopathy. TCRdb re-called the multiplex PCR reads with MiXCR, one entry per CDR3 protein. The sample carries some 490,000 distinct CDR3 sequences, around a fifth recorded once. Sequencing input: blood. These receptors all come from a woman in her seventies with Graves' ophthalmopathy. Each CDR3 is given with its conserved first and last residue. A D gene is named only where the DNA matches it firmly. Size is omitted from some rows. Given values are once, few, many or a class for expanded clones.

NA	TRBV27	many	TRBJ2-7	CASRAAGRLEEQYF	TGTGCCAGCAGGGCGGCAGGGAGGCTCGAGGAGCAGTACTTC
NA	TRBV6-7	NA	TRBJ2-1	CASSYPYRNNSYNEQFF	TGTGCCAGCAGTTACCCGTACCGCAACAACTCCTACAATGAGCAGTTCTTC
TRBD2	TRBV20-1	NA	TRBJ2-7	CSARRTSGRAVNEQYF	TGCAGTGCTAGGAGGACTAGCGGGAGGGCCGTGAACGAGCAGTACTTC
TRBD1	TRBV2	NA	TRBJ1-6	CASSATLDRRRSPLHF	TGTGCCAGCAGCGCTACCCTGGACAGGAGGAGGTCACCCCTCCACTTT
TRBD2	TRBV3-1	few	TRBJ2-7	CASSQDWTSGAYEQYF	TGTGCCAGCAGCCAAGATTGGACTAGCGGGGCCTACGAGCAGTACTTC
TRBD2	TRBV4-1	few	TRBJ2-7	CASSQGEREPSYEQYF	TGCGCCAGCAGCCAGGGAGAGCGGGAGCCCTCCTACGAGCAGTACTTC
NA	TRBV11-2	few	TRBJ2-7	CASSLTHPSYEQYF	TGTGCCAGCAGCTTGACGCACCCCTCCTACGAGCAGTACTTC
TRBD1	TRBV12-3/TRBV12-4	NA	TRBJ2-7	CASSDRVEQYF	TGTGCCAGCAGTGACAGGGTCGAGCAGTACTTC
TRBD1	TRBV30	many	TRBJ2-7	CAWSHWGQGEQYF	TGTGCCTGGAGTCACTGGGGACAGGGCGAGCAGTACTTC
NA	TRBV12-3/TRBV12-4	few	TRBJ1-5	CASSLMGGGQPQHF	TGTGCCAGCAGTTTAATGGGAGGAGGCCAGCCCCAGCATTTT
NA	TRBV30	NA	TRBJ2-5	CAWRYRPEETQYF	TGTGCCTGGAGGTATAGACCAGAAGAGACCCAGTACTTC
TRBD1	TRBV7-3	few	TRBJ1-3	CASSNTGVSGNTIYF	TGTGCCAGCAGCAATACAGGGGTCTCTGGAAACACCATATATTTT
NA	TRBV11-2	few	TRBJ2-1	CASSSRDFF	TGTGCCAGCAGCTCTCGGGACTTCTTC
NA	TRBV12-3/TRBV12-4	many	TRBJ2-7	CASSFTGRGYEQYF	TGTGCCAGCAGTTTTACGGGACGGGGGTACGAGCAGTACTTC
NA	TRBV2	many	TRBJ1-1	CASSDRSMNTEAFF	TGTGCCAGCAGTGACAGGAGCATGAACACTGAAGCTTTCTTT
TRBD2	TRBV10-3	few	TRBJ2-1	CAITASGRGNEQFF	TGTGCCATCACTGCTAGCGGGAGAGGGAATGAGCAGTTCTTC
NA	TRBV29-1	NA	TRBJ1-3	CSVADPHIYF	TGCAGCGTTGCCGACCCCCACATATATTTT
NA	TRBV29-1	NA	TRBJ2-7	CSVEGTSTGQYF	TGCAGCGTTGAGGGGACCTCCACCGGGCAGTACTTC
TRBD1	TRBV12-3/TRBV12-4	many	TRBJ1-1	CASKTGGTEAFF	TGTGCCAGCAAGACAGGGGGCACTGAAGCTTTCTTT
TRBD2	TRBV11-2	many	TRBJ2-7	CASTSPTGLAGEQYF	TGTGCCAGCACCTCCCCTACGGGACTAGCGGGAGAGCAGTACTTC
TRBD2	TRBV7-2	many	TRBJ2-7	CASSLGLAGVGEQYF	TGTGCCAGCAGTTTAGGACTAGCGGGAGTGGGTGAGCAGTACTTC
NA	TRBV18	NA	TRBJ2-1	CASSLIYNEQFF	TGTGCCAGCTCCCTGATTTACAATGAGCAGTTCTTC
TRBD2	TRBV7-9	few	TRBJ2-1	CASSSYEREFSYNEQFF	TGTGCCAGCAGCAGTTACGAGCGGGAGTTCTCCTACAATGAGCAGTTCTTC
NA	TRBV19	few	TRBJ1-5	CASNPGTPYSNQPQHF	TGTGCCAGTAACCCCGGGACGCCCTATAGCAATCAGCCCCAGCATTTT
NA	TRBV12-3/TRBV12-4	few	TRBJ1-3	CASSRQAGNTIYF	TGTGCCAGCAGCAGACAAGCTGGAAACACCATATATTTT
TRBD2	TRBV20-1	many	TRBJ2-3	CSAPLGLAGGTDTQYF	TGCAGTGCCCCCCTGGGACTAGCGGGGGGGACAGATACGCAGTATTTT
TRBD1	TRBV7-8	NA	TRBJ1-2	CASSPRRGAYGYTF	TGTGCCAGCAGCCCCCGCAGGGGGGCCTATGGCTACACCTTC
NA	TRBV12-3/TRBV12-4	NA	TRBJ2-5	CAGENRRVYQETQYF	TGTGCCGGGGAGAACCGTAGAGTTTACCAAGAGACCCAGTACTTC
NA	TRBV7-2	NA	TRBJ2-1	CASSLVRDWRFF	TGTGCCAGCAGCTTAGTGCGGGATTGGAGGTTCTTC
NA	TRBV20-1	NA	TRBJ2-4	CSASNRSRGVRELAKNIQYF	TGCAGTGCTAGCAACCGTTCCAGGGGGGTCAGAGAACTAGCCAAAAACATTCAGTACTTC
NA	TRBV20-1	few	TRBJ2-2	CSATTGNTGELFF	TGCAGTGCTACGACAGGGAACACCGGGGAGCTGTTTTTT
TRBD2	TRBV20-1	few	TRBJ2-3	CSAPIAGTSTDTQYF	TGCAGTGCACCGATCGCCGGGACTAGTACAGATACGCAGTATTTT
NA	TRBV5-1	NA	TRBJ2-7	CASSTNTVPYEQYF	TGCGCCAGCAGCACCAACACCGTCCCTTACGAGCAGTACTTC
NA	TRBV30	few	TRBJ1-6	CAWSPQMISPLHF	TGTGCCTGGAGCCCTCAGATGATTTCACCCCTCCACTTT
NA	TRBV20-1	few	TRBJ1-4	CSATTKRPGDWGEKLFF	TGCAGTGCTACAACTAAGAGGCCGGGAGATTGGGGTGAAAAACTGTTTTTT
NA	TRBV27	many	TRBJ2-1	CASSSTRTEAYNEQFF	TGTGCCAGCAGTTCAACGAGGACAGAGGCCTACAATGAGCAGTTCTTC
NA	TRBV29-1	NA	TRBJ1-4	CSVTLQATTNEKLFF	TGCAGCGTTACCCTACAGGCGACAACTAATGAAAAACTGTTTTTT
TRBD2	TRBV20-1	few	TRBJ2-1	CSARASLAGVGEQFF	TGCAGTGCTAGAGCAAGTCTAGCGGGAGTTGGTGAGCAGTTCTTC
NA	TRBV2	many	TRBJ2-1	CASSDILAFYEQFF	TGTGCCAGCAGTGATATTCTAGCGTTCTATGAGCAGTTCTTC
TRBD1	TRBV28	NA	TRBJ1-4	CASTSGGNEKLFF	TGTGCCAGCACCTCAGGGGGGAATGAAAAACTGTTTTTT
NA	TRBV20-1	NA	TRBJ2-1	CSASHHGLLNEQFF	TGCAGTGCTAGCCACCACGGGCTATTGAATGAGCAGTTCTTC
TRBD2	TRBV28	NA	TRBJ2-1	CASSSLGLAGGEQFF	TGTGCCAGCAGTTCCCTGGGGCTAGCGGGAGGTGAGCAGTTCTTC
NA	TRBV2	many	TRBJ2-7	CASSEALLVYEQYF	TGTGCCAGCAGTGAAGCGCTTCTGGTTTACGAGCAGTACTTC
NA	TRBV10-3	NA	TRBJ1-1	CAIRPSGGANTEAFF	TGTGCCATCAGACCCTCTGGGGGGGCGAACACTGAAGCTTTCTTT
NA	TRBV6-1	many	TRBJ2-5	CASSVPGAETQYF	TGTGCCAGCAGTGTTCCAGGGGCAGAGACCCAGTACTTC